This TCR beta chain was captured by sequencing in a study of vaccination and CD4 T cells after COVID-19. Whole-study context: The post-vaccine samples came a median roughly 72 days after dose two (range 14 to 241). The authors exposed cells to overlapping spike peptides derived from SARS-CoV-2, HCoV-NL63, HCoV-OC43 and HCoV-229E.

The CDR3 is made up of 15 amino acids. V lost 4 bases and J lost 3; bases outside the gene matches: 2. CDR1 KGHSH and CDR2 LQKENI come from the germline V gene. Treatment of the sample: approximately 11-day PBMC culture with coronavirus spike peptide pools or control peptides (ViraFEST assay). Comment on this clonotype: The antigen remains unidentified.

Sequence data for DNA of cultured CD4+ T cells were generated by the Oncomine TCR Beta short-read assay. TCRdb reprocessed the PCR reads with MiXCR, giving one entry per CDR3 protein. The sample records 9,000 to 13,000 distinct CDR3 sequences, around three fifths being singletons. The sequencing used CD4+ T cells from blood, cultured in vitro, collected before SARS-CoV-2 vaccination. The rearrangement joins TRBV18 to TRBJ2-2; 10 bases agree with TRBD1. The clonotype comes from a human donor who had recovered from COVID-19. The CDR3 DNA sequence: TGTGCCAGCTCACTGGGACAGGGGCACACCGGGGAGCTGTTTTTT. It codes for CASSLGQGHTGELFF.